The T cell receptor (beta chain) described here comes from a study of regulatory T cells in long-lasting Graves disease (TCRdb year 2021). Study-level background: Antithyroid drugs had been taken for less than 3 months by newly diagnosed Graves' disease patients. Persistent Graves' disease patients were compared with newly diagnosed Graves' disease patients by peripheral blood TCR sequencing and RNA sequencing. The study was registered as a clinical trial and conducted in China. A total of about 35 samples underwent TCR sequencing, from 13 patients with persistent Graves' disease and 20 patients with newly diagnosed Graves' disease. The investigation overall reported the following: A larger number of public clonotypes was shared among persistent patients (over 2,500) than among newly diagnosed patients (more than 850). Preferential use of TRBV28, TRBJ1-2 and TRBJ2-5 was observed in persistent disease, whereas TRBV20-1 and TRBJ2-1 were favored in newly diagnosed disease. The authors acknowledged the small sample size as a limitation that may reduce accuracy. Sequencing and analysis were limited to the TCR beta chain. Compared with newly diagnosed patients, patients with persistent Graves' disease had lower TCR Shannon entropy and fewer highly expanded clones, which suggests clonal expansion. Peripheral blood alone was examined, since thyroid tissue, which constituted the primary lesion, could not be accessed.

In its sample, this clonotype was seen many times. Its antigen remains undetermined. Relative to the germline gene, one junction end is altered; a read error may explain this. The time point label, as the study defines it: newly diagnosed GD, antithyroid drugs for less than 3 months. For both TCR sequencing and RNA sequencing, RNA was extracted from PBMCs using TRIzol. Graves' disease was diagnosed according to American Thyroid Association guidelines. Patients were recruited from an endocrinology department in Xi'an, China. From each patient, around 9.3 milliliters of peripheral blood was collected into an EDTA anticoagulant tube. Ficoll Paque Plus density gradient separation was used to isolate PBMCs, and no additional T cell sorting was done. An Agilent 2100 Bioanalyzer and agarose gel were used to assess RNA quality, and a NanoDrop 2000 was used to measure RNA concentration. Libraries were made using multiplex PCR. The sequencing machine was an Illumina HiSeq 4000. iRepertoire HTBI primers and Arm-PCR amplification of CDR3 regions were used to construct TCR beta libraries. Gel purification was performed on PCR products prior to sequencing. Concerning the study's data processing: Across samples, 60 to 80 TRBV and over 11 TRBJ segments were identified and used for gene usage analysis of CDR3 amino acid clonotypes. Filtered high-quality paired reads were merged into contigs using COPE and FqMerger. BLAST was used to align contigs to IMGT TRBV, TRBD and TRBJ reference genes, and CDR3 was defined according to IMGT. Highly expanded clones were defined as clonotypes with a frequency above 0.1%. Shannon entropy served as the measure of repertoire diversity, while the Gini coefficient captured V-J evenness. A clonotype was considered public if more than one individual shared it. The public reads were run again by TCRdb, first through fastp at Q25 and then through MiXCR, and only productive beta chains were kept. Rows with a matching CDR3 protein are joined into one entry that keeps the most common DNA and genes. V and J calls and clone size were set by TCRdb, not the authors. In this sample the table shows 300,000 to 400,000 distinct CDR3 sequences, 16% of which occur a single time. Roughly 27% of the sample is in the top ten clones.

The cysteine opens and the phenylalanine closes a CDR3 of 14 amino acids. Of all the DNA, just the CDR3 is kept, 42 bases in frame from base 1. CDR1 and CDR2 (MDHEN, SYDVKM) derive from the germline V gene. The sample was also reused in another study, on T cells in Graves' hyperthyroidism and ophthalmopathy. The second paper states: Stable Graves' hyperthyroidism was defined as the absence of progression to ophthalmopathy over 18 months of follow-up. Hyperthyroidism patients were newly diagnosed, with disease duration under 2 months, and aged 18 to 65 years. Patients with uncontrolled infections, other autoimmune diseases, pregnancy or lactation were excluded. Diagnoses were based on clinical symptoms, serum thyroxine and TRAb, thyroid ultrasound and orbital computed tomography. The first round of RT-PCR for the TCR CDR3 was performed with the HTBI primer set and the Qiagen OneStep RT-PCR kit. Most expanded thyroid clonotypes (frequency above 0.001) were also found in blood, which suggests that blood repertoires may mirror thyroid immune responses. A 13 V-J signature model separated ophthalmopathy from stable hyperthyroidism, with 87.88% sensitivity and 81.08% specificity in cross-validation and 80%/75% in testing. In validation, progression to ophthalmopathy was predicted by the model with around 71% sensitivity and nearly 75% specificity, a median of approximately 7.1 months before onset. To identify distinguishing TCR V-J signatures, a discovery cohort of some 100 patients was used, comprising 43 with Graves' ophthalmopathy and 55 to 65 with stable Graves' hyperthyroidism. An independent validation cohort of 18 to 20 hyperthyroidism patients and 17 patients who later progressed to ophthalmopathy tested prospective prediction of ophthalmopathy. The 90 to 100 discovery patients were randomly divided into training and test sets at a 7:3 ratio. The study also compared thyroid tissue and blood T-cell repertoires from a handful of Graves' hyperthyroidism patients. After blood sampling, hyperthyroidism patients were treated with methimazole at a starting dose of 30 mg daily, and ophthalmopathy patients were treated with high-dose intravenous methylprednisolone. A second multiplex PCR round built the libraries, followed by size selection and purification. Paired-end sequencing of the libraries was performed with 100 bp reads on an Illumina HiSeq2000. SOAPnuke was used to process the raw data, throwing out any read that contained adapters or uncalled bases, had a mean Phred below 15, or lacked an exact constant-primer or identifier match. High-quality paired reads were merged using COPE v1.2.5, and each unique nucleotide sequence was defined as a clonotype. MiTCR v1.1 was used to align the clonotypes against IMGT TRBV, TRBD and TRBJ reference segments. Only V-J combinations with frequency above 0.0001, covering 98% to 99.2% of repertoires, were analysed. The TCS score was defined as the ratio of F50 (clonal expansion) to E x V (chaos), calculated using BLOSUM62-based TCRdist between CDR3 peptides within each V-J. Welch's t-statistics and random forest reduced around 510 V-J features to roughly 13, which were used in a naive Bayes classifier (R e1071). No statistical method was used to set the sample size in advance, and investigators knew the group allocation. According to the paper, TCR Vbeta CDR3 sequencing was carried out on over 130 peripheral blood samples, which came from 40 to 45 ophthalmopathy, some 73 hyperthyroidism and roughly 17 progressor patients.

The rearrangement joined TRBV28 to TRBJ2-7; 11 central bases correspond to TRBD1. The receptor comes from a man aged 35-49 years with Graves disease. Donor details come from another sample of the same person, matched by shared clones. Source: peripheral blood mononuclear cells (PBMCs), taken at new diagnosis, from a patient treated with antithyroid drugs. The bases read TGTGCCAGCAGTCTATGGACAGGGGGCGCCGGGCAGTACTTC. Translated, it gives CASSLWTGGAGQYF.